The rows below give T cell receptor beta chains drawn from one sample of a study of blood T cells in healthy people across ages. TCRdb independently ran MiXCR on the 5' RACE reads; one entry per CDR3 protein. The sample shows 1.5 million to 2 million distinct CDR3 sequences, 34% of them seen only once. The material sequenced was blood. The origin of the receptors is a young woman in good health. Each CDR3 is given without its conserved first and last residue. Fields, in order: J gene, clone size, V gene, CDR3 protein. Expanded clones are given a class, and other clones once, few, many or no size at all.

J gene: TRBJ2-1; clone size: few; V gene: TRBV11-2; CDR3 protein: ASSLDGLVFHNEQF
J gene: TRBJ2-7; clone size: few; V gene: TRBV6-1; CDR3 protein: ASSATSNYEQY
J gene: TRBJ2-1; clone size: -; V gene: TRBV3-1; CDR3 protein: ASSQEGVGGNEQF
J gene: TRBJ2-5; clone size: few; V gene: TRBV7-9; CDR3 protein: ASSFPGRQETQY
J gene: TRBJ1-1; clone size: -; V gene: TRBV20-1; CDR3 protein: SARDLKGSNTEAF
J gene: TRBJ2-7; clone size: once; V gene: TRBV4-1; CDR3 protein: ASSQGLAGGLAYEQY
J gene: TRBJ1-1; clone size: -; V gene: TRBV7-9; CDR3 protein: ASSLPRRGTEAF
J gene: TRBJ1-6; clone size: few; V gene: TRBV6-1; CDR3 protein: ASSESARGLTPLH
J gene: TRBJ2-5; clone size: -; V gene: TRBV7-7; CDR3 protein: ASSAQGGGQETQY
J gene: -; clone size: -; V gene: TRBV27; CDR3 protein: ASSSRDLYRGPQGEQY
J gene: TRBJ1-1; clone size: -; V gene: TRBV5-1; CDR3 protein: ASSTYRGRTEAF
J gene: TRBJ1-2; clone size: many; V gene: TRBV20-1; CDR3 protein: SAWTGGDSGYT
J gene: TRBJ2-7; clone size: many; V gene: TRBV29-1; CDR3 protein: SVIKPTYEQY
J gene: TRBJ2-1; clone size: -; V gene: TRBV28; CDR3 protein: ASSLGTVPYNEQF
J gene: TRBJ2-3; clone size: many; V gene: TRBV7-3; CDR3 protein: ASSVTGTSGRNTQY
J gene: TRBJ1-2; clone size: -; V gene: TRBV3-1; CDR3 protein: ASSQDSAPTDGYT
J gene: TRBJ2-3; clone size: few; V gene: TRBV6-1; CDR3 protein: ASSEIGTSGNTDTQY
J gene: TRBJ2-7; clone size: many; V gene: TRBV6-6; CDR3 protein: ASSYSRTGPYEQY